Shown below are 13 T cell receptor beta chains from a single sample sequenced in a study of T-cell memory formation after mild COVID-19. TCRdb redid the calling of the 5' RACE reads with MiXCR, one entry per CDR3 protein. The repertoire holds tens of thousands of distinct CDR3 sequences, with approximately 13% as singletons. The sequenced sample was PBMCs or a T cell subset sorted from them (not recorded which). These receptors all stem from an adult woman who had mild COVID-19 (a few samples of this study predate the infection). Cell type and time point are not known.

The chain combines TRBV29-1 with TRBJ2-1; perhaps TRBD1 as D (6 bases). CDR3 length: 16 residues. V was trimmed by 1 base and J by 0 bases, leaving 13 bases between them. The germline V gene encodes CDR1 SQVTM and CDR2 ANQGSEA. CDR3 nucleotide sequence: TGCAGCGTTGAAGGGGGTCTACAGGGCTCCTACAATGAGCAGTTCTTC. Translation: CSVEGGLQGSYNEQFF.

The sample holds many counts of this clonotype. The CDR3 bases are TGCGCCAGCAGCCAAACTAGCGGGACCACAGATACGCAGTATTTT. This sequence encodes CASSQTSGTTDTQYF. The chain has TRBV4-3 and TRBJ2-3; TRBD2 aligns across 10 bases. Trimming took 2 bases from V and 2 from J; bases not matched to a gene: 1. Germline CDR1 is LGHNA and CDR2 is YSLEER. The CDR3 loop spans 15 amino acids.

V usage is TRBV5-1 and J usage is TRBJ2-2; D is undetermined. CDR3 length equals 15 residues. Trimming stripped 4 bases from V and 7 bases from J, with 17 bases between. Germline CDR1 reads SGHRS; CDR2 reads YFSETQ. CDR3 DNA sequence: TGCGCCAGCAGCCCGCCTCTAGAGGTTGGCGGGGAGCTGTTTTTT. This codes for CASSPPLEVGGELFF.

This clonotype has just a few counts. V gene TRBV4-1 combines with J gene TRBJ2-1; 7 bases match TRBD2. The CDR3 spans 13 residues. Germline values: CDR1 MGHRA, CDR2 YSYEKL. The J segment lost 4 bases and the V segment lost 6 bases, leaving 3 bases of the junction unmatched. CDR3 nucleotide sequence: TGCGCCAGCAGGCTAGCGGTTTACAATGAGCAGTTCTTC. Translated, it gives CASRLAVYNEQFF.

This clonotype was recorded only once. The genes are TRBV10-2 and TRBJ2-3; D remains unclear. Trimming took off 4 bases at V and 0 bases at J, with 14 bases between the two ends. This CDR3 spans 16 amino acids. The germline gives CDR1 WSHSY, CDR2 SAAADI. The CDR3 loop reads CASSVLSSESTDTQYF. CDR3 nucleotides: TGCGCCAGCAGTGTCTTGAGCTCCGAGAGCACAGATACGCAGTATTTT.

The rearrangement uses TRBV2 and TRBJ2-7; the match to TRBD1 covers 9 bases. CDR1 and CDR2 from the germline V gene are SNHLY and FYNNEI. V shed 3 bases and J 4 bases; nucleotides not matched to a gene: 10. The CDR3 length is 16 residues. The CDR3 bases are TGTGCCAGCAGTGAGCTATGGGGACAGGGAGTATACGAGCAGTACTTC. This encodes CASSELWGQGVYEQYF.

This clonotype came up a few times. The V gene is TRBV27, the J gene TRBJ2-3; D is undetermined. Per the germline V gene, CDR1 is MNHEY and CDR2 is SMNVEV (reference sequence). The CDR3 contains 13 residues. The V and J ends lost 5 bases and 2 bases respectively, with 8 bases between them. DNA of the CDR3: TGTGCCAGCAGTGAGGTAAACACAGATACGCAGTATTTT. Residues: CASSEVNTDTQYF.

A few counts support this clonotype. The chain joins TRBV7-8 to TRBJ2-2; 7 positions match TRBD2. V shed 5 bases, J shed 5 bases, and the junction held 8 bases outside the gene matches. Germline loops: CDR1 SGHVS, CDR2 FQNEAQ. The CDR3 is made up of 15 amino acids. The CDR3 sequence is CASSPLAGDTGELFF. The CDR3 DNA reads TGTGCCAGCAGCCCCTTAGCGGGCGATACCGGGGAGCTGTTTTTT.

In DNA form, the CDR3 reads TGTGCCAGCAGCCGGGGCCCGGTTGACTACGAGCAGTACTTC. It yields the protein CASSRGPVDYEQYF. The chain recombines TRBV13 with TRBJ2-7; D is tentatively TRBD1 or TRBD2 (5 bases each). The CDR3 contains 14 residues. The V and J ends lost 5 bases and 3 bases respectively, with 14 bases between them. Per germline, CDR1 PRHDT and CDR2 FYEKMQ (reference sequence).

This clonotype was found many times. This rearrangement joins TRBV4-1 to TRBJ2-1; 11 nucleotides agree with TRBD2. V lost 4 bases, J lost 4 bases, and 9 bases stayed unmatched. Germline CDR1 MGHRA, CDR2 YSYEKL. This CDR3 spans 17 amino acids. The CDR3 DNA sequence: TGCGCCAGCAGCCCAGAAGCCGGGACTAGCGGATACAATGAGCAGTTCTTC. Its translation is CASSPEAGTSGYNEQFF.

The chain links TRBV4-1 to TRBJ2-6; 9 nucleotides match TRBD1. Germline values: CDR1 MGHRA, CDR2 YSYEKL. The CDR3 consists of 19 residues. The V and J ends lost 4 bases and 4 bases, in that order; junction bases with no gene match: 14. In DNA, the CDR3 is TGCGCCAGCAGCCGTCCGGGACAGGGTGAAGTAGCGGGGGCCAACGTCCTGACTTTC. Its protein product is CASSRPGQGEVAGANVLTF.

This clonotype occurred a few times. The chain uses TRBV7-3 and TRBJ1-5, with D possibly being TRBD1 (5 bases). Germline lookup yields CDR1 SGHTA and CDR2 FQGTGA. The CDR3 length is 15 residues. The ends were cut back, 5 bases at V and 3 bases at J, with 14 bases in the middle. CDR3 bases: TGTGCCAGCAGCGGGGGGGTAGCTCCCAATCAGCCCCAGCATTTT. Encoded protein: CASSGGVAPNQPQHF.

This clonotype was found many times. The chain recombines TRBV6-5 with TRBJ2-1, with D maybe TRBD2 (6 bases). This CDR3 spans 16 amino acids. Looked up from germline, CDR1 is MNHEY and CDR2 is SVGAGI. Trimming took off 6 bases at V and 0 bases at J, with 15 bases between the two ends. The DNA for the CDR3 is TGTGCCAGCAGCCCCCGATCCGGGGGCTCCTACAATGAGCAGTTCTTC. Its protein product is CASSPRSGGSYNEQFF.